The TCR beta chain described here comes from a study of cytomegalovirus exposure and HLA in healthy donors. Study-level background: Earlier findings included about 120 million unique TCR beta sequences obtained from about 179 million T cells. General study findings and limits: Later on, an analysis showed TCR association rates differing by HLA locus, with DRB1 the most and HLA-C the fewest.

For this clone: Its antigen is unidentified.

The primer mix had 60 Vbeta and 13 Jbeta primers. Some clones are missing from TCRdb's copy, which holds only in-frame ones; the method was immunoSEQ multiplex PCR. Among tens of thousands of clones, around 66% were seen once, and the ten largest hold under 4%. There are 15 residues in the CDR3. In germline, CDR1 is SGHTA, CDR2 FQGTGA. V lost 5 bases to trimming and J lost 3 bases; unmatched junction nucleotides: 5. The chain is built from TRBV7-3 and TRBJ2-3; 10 bases agree with TRBD1. This clonotype was obtained from a man aged 25-45 years in good health and CMV-seronegative. The sequenced sample consisted of PBMCs. CDR3 protein: CASSPRDRGTDTQYF. CDR3 bases: TGTGCCAGCAGCCCAAGGGACAGGGGAACAGATACGCAGTATTTT.